The present TCR beta chain was sequenced within a study of shared clonotypes between healthy human individuals. The authors distributed each subset's genomic DNA evenly over several immunoSEQ plates. Sequencing used immunoSEQ multiplex PCR; TCRdb keeps in-frame clones, though not all of them. The sample has around 2.5 million clones, over 85% seen once. Overall study results and limits: Non-shared clonotypes showed lower generation probabilities than clonotypes common to all four donors. Naive subsets typically showed greater estimated richness than memory subsets.

With regard to this clone: Its target is unknown.

The source material was naive CD4+ T cells from PBMCs. The subset denotes: CD45RA+ positively selected. This clonotype was sampled from a man between 18 and 35 years old in good health. Some clones in this sample may be carry-over from other donors' samples.

The CDR3 nucleotides are TGTGCCTGGGAGGGGGTGTGGGACGGTGGAAACACCATATATTTT. Its translation: CAWEGVWDGGNTIYF. The V gene is TRBV30, the J gene TRBJ1-3; possible D gene TRBD1, 6 bases. Trimming removed 5 bases from V and 3 bases from J, with 17 bases in between. CDR1 is GTSNPN, CDR2 SVGIG, per germline (reference sequence). The CDR3 runs 15 residues.